A selection of T cell receptor beta chains follows, all from one sample in a study of cytomegalovirus exposure and HLA in healthy donors. Clones were sequenced by immunoSEQ multiplex PCR, and TCRdb holds only the in-frame ones, with some missing. The sample holds 130,000 or so clones, 70% to 90% seen once. The sequencing input was PBMCs. These receptors were obtained from a man aged 40-49 years in good health and CMV-seronegative. CDR3s include the opening cysteine and the closing phenylalanine or tryptophan. Each record gives: clone size, V gene, CDR3 length, D gene, J gene, CDR3 DNA, CDR3 protein. The D gene is left open where the match is weak. The listing skips clone size in some rows; elsewhere it reads once, few, many or a size class.

size: NA; V: TRBV7-9; length: 13; D: NA; J: TRBJ1-1; DNA: TGTTCCAGCAGCTTTGACAGGAACACTGAAGCTTTCTTT; CDR3: CSSSFDRNTEAFF
size: many; V: TRBV6-5; length: 13; D: TRBD1; J: TRBJ1-4; DNA: TGTGCCAGCGGATCCGGGACAGGGGGAAAACTGTTTTTT; CDR3: CASGSGTGGKLFF
size: NA; V: TRBV19; length: 12; D: TRBD1; J: TRBJ1-2; DNA: TGTGCCAGTACTGCAGGGGGGTATGGCTACACCTTC; CDR3: CASTAGGYGYTF
size: NA; V: TRBV11-2; length: 14; D: TRBD1; J: TRBJ2-7; DNA: TGTGCCAGCAGCTTAGGCGGGACAGGGGTCGAGCAGTACTTC; CDR3: CASSLGGTGVEQYF
size: NA; V: TRBV27; length: 13; D: TRBD1; J: TRBJ1-6; DNA: TGTGCCAGCAGTCGGACAGGGAACTCACCCCTCCACTTT; CDR3: CASSRTGNSPLHF
size: NA; V: TRBV29-1; length: 12; D: NA; J: TRBJ2-7; DNA: TGCAGCGTTGCACAGGCCTCCTACGAGCAGTACTTC; CDR3: CSVAQASYEQYF
size: NA; V: TRBV27; length: 14; D: NA; J: TRBJ1-5; DNA: TGTGCCAGCAGTTTGGGTGGGGAGGGTCAGCCCCAGCATTTT; CDR3: CASSLGGEGQPQHF
size: few; V: TRBV10-2; length: 15; D: NA; J: TRBJ1-6; DNA: TGCGCCAGCAGTGAGGTGACCGACGGGAATTCACCCCTCCACTTT; CDR3: CASSEVTDGNSPLHF
size: NA; V: TRBV27; length: 14; D: NA; J: TRBJ1-1; DNA: TGTGCCAGCAGTTTACACAGGGTTGATACTGAAGCTTTCTTT; CDR3: CASSLHRVDTEAFF
size: NA; V: TRBV5-1; length: 13; D: NA; J: TRBJ1-1; DNA: TGCGCCAGCAGCTTCCAGTCGAACACTGAAGCTTTCTTT; CDR3: CASSFQSNTEAFF
size: NA; V: TRBV7-3; length: 16; D: TRBD1; J: TRBJ2-3; DNA: TGTGCCAGCAGCTCAAACCCAGCCACAGGGGCAGATACGCAGTATTTT; CDR3: CASSSNPATGADTQYF
size: NA; V: TRBV10-3; length: 12; D: NA; J: TRBJ1-5; DNA: TGTGCCATCAGTGAGCCGGGTCAGCCCCAGCATTTT; CDR3: CAISEPGQPQHF
size: NA; V: TRBV2; length: 13; D: NA; J: TRBJ1-6; DNA: TGTGCCAGCAGTGAGCAGGGACTTTCACCCCTCCACTTT; CDR3: CASSEQGLSPLHF
size: NA; V: TRBV29-1; length: 11; D: NA; J: TRBJ2-1; DNA: TGCAGCGTTGTTGAGTCGAATGAGCAGTTCTTC; CDR3: CSVVESNEQFF
size: NA; V: TRBV5-4; length: 13; D: NA; J: TRBJ1-2; DNA: TGTGCCAGCAGCGTAAGACAGGACTATGGCTACACCTTC; CDR3: CASSVRQDYGYTF
size: NA; V: TRBV5-4; length: 14; D: NA; J: TRBJ2-3; DNA: TGTGCCAGCAGCGTCCGAGGGCATCTGGATACGCAGTATTTT; CDR3: CASSVRGHLDTQYF
size: NA; V: TRBV5-1; length: 15; D: TRBD1; J: TRBJ2-7; DNA: TGCGCCAGCAGGGAAGGGACAGGGGAGGCATACGAGCAGTACTTC; CDR3: CASREGTGEAYEQYF
size: NA; V: TRBV4-3; length: 15; D: TRBD2; J: TRBJ2-5; DNA: TGCGCCAGCAGCCAAGAGGGACTAGCGGAAGAGACCCAGTACTTC; CDR3: CASSQEGLAEETQYF
size: NA; V: TRBV7-6; length: 14; D: NA; J: TRBJ2-1; DNA: TGTGCCAGCAGCTTAGAGGGGGCCTACAATGAGCAGTTCTTC; CDR3: CASSLEGAYNEQFF
size: NA; V: TRBV11-2; length: 13; D: NA; J: TRBJ2-7; DNA: TGTGCCAGCAGTTATCGACAGACATACGAGCAGTACTTC; CDR3: CASSYRQTYEQYF
size: few; V: TRBV14; length: 17; D: TRBD1; J: TRBJ2-1; DNA: TGTGCCAGCAGCCCCGAGGTTTGGACAGGGGGCTACAATGAGCAGTTCTTC; CDR3: CASSPEVWTGGYNEQFF
size: NA; V: TRBV7-8; length: 14; D: NA; J: TRBJ2-7; DNA: TGTGCCAGCAGCTTGGGGCCCGACGGTTACGAGCAGTACTTC; CDR3: CASSLGPDGYEQYF
size: NA; V: TRBV5-1; length: 13; D: TRBD2; J: TRBJ2-1; DNA: TGCGCCAGCAGCCGGGGACTAGCGGGAGAGCAGTTCTTC; CDR3: CASSRGLAGEQFF